What follows are 10 T cell receptor beta chains derived from one specimen sequenced in a study of T cell clonality in common variable immunodeficiency. No antigen has been assigned to these receptors. Study results and caveats: Reportedly, TCR beta sequences from common variable immunodeficiency showed fewer deletions and N-nucleotide insertions.

Only in-frame clones appear in the TCRdb table, and some are missing; sequencing was by immunoSEQ multiplex PCR. This repertoire lists approximately 35,000 clones without singletons; roughly 6.7% sits in the top ten. Sequencing used peripheral blood mononuclear cells. These TCRs come from a human donor with common variable immunodeficiency.

This clone was seen more than once but under ten times. The CDR3 end lies 3 residues beyond the end of the read and is filled in from the germline J gene. The rearrangement links TRBV7-6 to TRBJ2-3; 8 bases match TRBD2. The V segment lost 6 bases and the J segment 6 bases; nucleotides outside the gene matches: 11. CDR1 and CDR2 from the germline V gene are SGHVS and FNYEAQ. This CDR3 contains 15 residues. The sequenced part of the CDR3 DNA is TGTGCCAGCAGTAACGGGACTAGGGGTGTCGATACG. This encodes CASSNGTRGVDT. The entire CDR3 protein is CASSNGTRGVDTQYF.

This clone was picked up a small number of times. The read falls 3 residues short of the CDR3 end, and the missing part is taken from the germline J gene. The genes are TRBV5-6 and TRBJ2-3, with a weak D call TRBD1 (6 bases). CDR3 size: 13 residues. From germline, CDR1 is SGHDT and CDR2 YYEEEE. The V end lost 4 bases, the J end lost 2 bases, and 8 bases lay between the germline ends. Incomplete CDR3 DNA: TGTGCCAGCAGCCCAGGGGACACAGATACG. Encoded protein: CASSPGDTDT. The whole CDR3 sequence reads CASSPGDTDTQYF.

To note about this clone: The read ends 3 residues shy of where the CDR3 ends; the end is completed using the germline J gene. The V gene is TRBV7-2, the J gene TRBJ2-7; D unclear. Trimming removed 7 bases from V and 1 base from J, with 5 bases in between. The V gene's germline CDR1 is SGHTA and CDR2 FQGNSA. The CDR3 covers 11 residues. The CDR3 DNA, read in part, is TGTGCCAGCACCCCGTCCTACGAG. Translating gives CASTPSYE. The entire CDR3 is CASTPSYEQYF.

This clone was seen repeatedly, ten times or more. The CDR3 goes on 3 residues after the read ends, and that part is filled in from the germline J gene. V gene TRBV3-1 (or the pseudogene TRBV3-2) combines with J gene TRBJ2-2; 9 positions agree with TRBD1. This CDR3 spans 15 amino acids. From germline, CDR1 is LGHDT and CDR2 YNNKEL (reference sequence). V dropped 6 bases and J dropped 7; count of bases not matched to a gene: 9. The CDR3 bases that were read are TGTGCCAGCAGGCGGGGACAGGGAGAGGGCGGGGAG. It encodes CASRRGQGEGGE. The whole CDR3 protein is CASRRGQGEGGELFF.

A remark on this clone: Read coverage stops 3 residues before the CDR3 terminus; the germline J gene supplies the remainder. V gene TRBV20-1 combines with J gene TRBJ2-1; D is undetermined. V dropped 3 bases and J dropped 6 bases, with 15 bases sitting between them. Germline-derived CDR1 and CDR2 are DFQATT and SNEGSKA (reference sequence). The CDR3 spans 14 residues. Here the CDR3 reads CSASPSETPNEQFF. Incomplete CDR3 DNA: TGCAGTGCTAGTCCCAGCGAGACTCCCAATGAG.

This clone was seen at least ten times. The observed sequence ends 3 residues before the CDR3 terminus, with the missing tail filled in from the germline J gene. V gene TRBV2 combines with J gene TRBJ1-5; TRBD1 aligns across 9 bases. J gave up 2 bases and V 6 bases, and 11 bases lay outside the gene matches. The germline CDR1 and CDR2 sequences are SNHLY and FYNNEI. The CDR3 has 17 residues. CDR3 sequence: CASSLRDREWRNQPQHF. The CDR3 bases that were read are TGTGCCAGCAGCCTCCGGGACAGGGAGTGGCGCAATCAGCCC.

Ten or more counts support this clone. The read ends 3 residues shy of where the CDR3 ends; the end is completed using the germline J gene. The chain links TRBV12-3 or TRBV12-4 to TRBJ1-2; no clear D gene. Trimming shortened V by 5 bases and J by 2 bases, and 9 bases separated the two germline ends. The CDR3 spans 13 residues. CDR3 region: CASSLTDNYGYTF. The CDR3 bases that were read are TGTGCCAGCAGTCTTACAGACAACTATGGC.

A remark on this clone: Read data end 3 residues before the CDR3 end; the end is taken from the germline J gene. This chain joins TRBV7-8 and TRBJ2-1; 16 bases agree with TRBD2. The CDR3 has 17 residues. From germline, CDR1 is SGHVS and CDR2 FQNEAQ. The V segment lost 7 bases and the J segment 8 bases; nucleotides outside the gene matches: 11. CDR3 DNA (partial): TGTGCCAGCAACCATATGGGGACTAGCGGGAGGGCCTATGAG. As protein: CASNHMGTSGRAYE. The entire CDR3 is CASNHMGTSGRAYEQFF.

Ten or more counts support this clone. Read sequence stops 3 residues before the CDR3 end, and the germline J gene provides the missing end. The genes are TRBV6-2 or TRBV6-3 and TRBJ2-2; the match to TRBD1 covers 8 bases. In germline, CDR1 is MNHEY, CDR2 SVGEGT. The CDR3 extends over 15 amino acids. After removal of 7 bases from V and 6 bases from J, the junction contained 10 bases not matched to a gene. The CDR3 bases that were read are TGTGCCAGCAACGATAGGACAGGGTCAGCCGGGGAG. Encoded protein: CASNDRTGSAGE. The complete CDR3 reads CASNDRTGSAGELFF.

Sample share makes this clone medium-sized (0.01 to 0.1%). CDR3 bases read: TGCAGCGTTGGTTCAGGTCGCACAGATACG. This sequence encodes CSVGSGRTDT. In full, the CDR3 reads CSVGSGRTDTQYF. The chain carries TRBV29-1 and TRBJ2-3, with unresolved D. The read halts 3 residues ahead of the CDR3 end, with the missing end drawn from the germline J gene. The ends were cut back, 4 bases at V and 1 base at J, with 9 bases in the middle. The CDR3 covers 13 residues. The V gene's germline CDR1 is SQVTM and CDR2 ANQGSEA.